This TCR beta chain is from a study of T-cell reconstitution after alpha-beta-depleted transplantation in children. General study findings and limits: Alpha-beta T cells present about two months after transplant were reported to originate from several hundred expanded graft clones.

This clonotype showed up many times. Its antigen is undetermined. Germline CDR1 SGHDT, CDR2 YYEEEE. V was trimmed by 4 bases and J by 5 bases, leaving 15 bases between them. This CDR3 region has 15 residues. Unique molecular identifiers tagged the TCRbeta library. Each CDR3 protein gets one entry after TCRdb re-called the PCR reads with MiXCR. This table has hundreds of thousands of distinct CDR3 sequences, approximately 11% appearing once. V usage is TRBV5-6 and J usage is TRBJ2-2, with D perhaps matching TRBD1 (5 bases). The sequence derives from a child under three years old with acute myeloid leukemia, due to receive a stem cell transplant. The sequencing used PBMCs, collected before TCRalphabeta/CD19-depleted stem cell transplant. The CDR3 spells CASSAVSRDTGELFF. CDR3 nucleotides: TGTGCCAGCAGCGCCGTATCCAGGGATACCGGGGAGCTGTTTTTT. The full variable domain, completed using reference TRBV5-6 and TRBJ2-2, is DAGVTQSPTHLIKTRGQQVTLRCSPKSGHDTVSWYQQALGQGPQFIFQYYEEEERQRGNFPDRFSGHQFPNYSSELNVNALLLGDSALYLCASSAVSRDTGELFFGEGSRLTVL.